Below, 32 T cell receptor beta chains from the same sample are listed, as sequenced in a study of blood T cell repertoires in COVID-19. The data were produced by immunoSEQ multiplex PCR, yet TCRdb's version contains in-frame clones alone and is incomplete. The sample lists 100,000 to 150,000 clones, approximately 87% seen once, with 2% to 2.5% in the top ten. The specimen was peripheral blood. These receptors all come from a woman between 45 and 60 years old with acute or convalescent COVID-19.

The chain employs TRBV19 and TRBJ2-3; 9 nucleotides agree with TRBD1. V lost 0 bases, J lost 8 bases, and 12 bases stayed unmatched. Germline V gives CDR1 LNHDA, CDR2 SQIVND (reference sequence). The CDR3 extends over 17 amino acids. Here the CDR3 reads CASSIDRVGTGRGTQYF. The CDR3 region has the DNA TGTGCCAGTAGTATAGATCGTGTGGGGACAGGGCGAGGTACGCAGTATTTT.

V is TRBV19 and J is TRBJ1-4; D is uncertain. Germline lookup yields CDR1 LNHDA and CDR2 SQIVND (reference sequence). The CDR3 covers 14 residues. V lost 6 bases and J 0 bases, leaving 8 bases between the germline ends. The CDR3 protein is CASRTGTTNEKLFF. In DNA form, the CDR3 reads TGTGCCAGTAGGACCGGGACAACTAATGAAAAACTGTTTTTT. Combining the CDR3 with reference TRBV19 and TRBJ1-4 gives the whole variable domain DGGITQSPKYLFRKEGQNVTLSCEQNLNHDAMYWYRQDPGQGLRLIYYSQIVNDFQKGDIAEGYSVSREKKESFPLTVTSAQKNPTAFYLCASRTGTTNEKLFFGSGTQLSVL.

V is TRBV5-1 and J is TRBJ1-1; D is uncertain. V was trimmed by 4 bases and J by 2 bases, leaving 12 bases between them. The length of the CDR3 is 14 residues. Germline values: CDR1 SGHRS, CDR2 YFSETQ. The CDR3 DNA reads TGCGCCAGCAGCCATGGAGGCGGAAACACTGAAGCTTTCTTT. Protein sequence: CASSHGGGNTEAFF. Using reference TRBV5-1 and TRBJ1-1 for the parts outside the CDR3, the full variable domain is KAGVTQTPRYLIKTRGQQVTLSCSPISGHRSVSWYQQTPGQGLQFLFEYFSETQRNKGNFPGRFSGRQFSNSRSEMNVSTLELGDSALYLCASSHGGGNTEAFFGQGTRLTVV.

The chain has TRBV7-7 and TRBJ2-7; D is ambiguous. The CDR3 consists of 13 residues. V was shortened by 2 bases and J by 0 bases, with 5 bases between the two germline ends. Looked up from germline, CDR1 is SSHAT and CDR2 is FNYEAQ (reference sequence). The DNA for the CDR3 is TGTGCCAGCAGCTTATCAGTCTCCTACGAGCAGTACTTC. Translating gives CASSLSVSYEQYF.

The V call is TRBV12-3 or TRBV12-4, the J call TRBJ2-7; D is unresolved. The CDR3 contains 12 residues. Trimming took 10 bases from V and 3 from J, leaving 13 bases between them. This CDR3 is CAIPQELYEQYF. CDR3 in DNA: TGTGCCATCCCCCAGGAACTCTACGAGCAGTACTTC.

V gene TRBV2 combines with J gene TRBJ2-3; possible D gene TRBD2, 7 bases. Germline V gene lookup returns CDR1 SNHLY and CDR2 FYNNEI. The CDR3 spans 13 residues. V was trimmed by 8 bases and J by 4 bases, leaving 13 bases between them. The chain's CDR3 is CASLWGGADTQYF. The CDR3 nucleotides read TGTGCCAGCCTGTGGGGGGGCGCAGATACGCAGTATTTT.

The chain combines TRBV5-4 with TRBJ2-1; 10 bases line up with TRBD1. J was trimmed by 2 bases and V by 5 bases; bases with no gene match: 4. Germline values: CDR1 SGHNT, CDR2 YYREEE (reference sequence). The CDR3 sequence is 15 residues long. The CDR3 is CASSLDRGPYNEQFF. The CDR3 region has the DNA TGTGCCAGCAGTCTAGACAGGGGGCCCTACAATGAGCAGTTCTTC.

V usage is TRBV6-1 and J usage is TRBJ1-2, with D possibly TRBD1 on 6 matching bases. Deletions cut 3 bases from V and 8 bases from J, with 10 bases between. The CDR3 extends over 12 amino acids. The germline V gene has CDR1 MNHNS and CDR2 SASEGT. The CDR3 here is CASSDSGEGYTF. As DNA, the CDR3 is TGTGCCAGCAGTGATTCAGGGGAAGGCTACACCTTC.

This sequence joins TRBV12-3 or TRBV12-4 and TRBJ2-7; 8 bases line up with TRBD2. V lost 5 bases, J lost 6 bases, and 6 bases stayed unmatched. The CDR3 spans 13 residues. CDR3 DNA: TGTGCCAGCAGTCGCGGACTAGCTGCCGAGCAGTACTTC. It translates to CASSRGLAAEQYF.

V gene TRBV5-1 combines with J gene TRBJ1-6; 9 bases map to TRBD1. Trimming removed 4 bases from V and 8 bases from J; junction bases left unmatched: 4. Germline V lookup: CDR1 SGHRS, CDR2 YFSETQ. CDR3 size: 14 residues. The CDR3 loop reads CASSRDREHSPLHF. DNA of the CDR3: TGCGCCAGCAGCCGGGACAGGGAACATTCACCCCTCCACTTT. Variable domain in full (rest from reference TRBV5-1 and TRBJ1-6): KAGVTQTPRYLIKTRGQQVTLSCSPISGHRSVSWYQQTPGQGLQFLFEYFSETQRNKGNFPGRFSGRQFSNSRSEMNVSTLELGDSALYLCASSRDREHSPLHFGNGTRLTVT.

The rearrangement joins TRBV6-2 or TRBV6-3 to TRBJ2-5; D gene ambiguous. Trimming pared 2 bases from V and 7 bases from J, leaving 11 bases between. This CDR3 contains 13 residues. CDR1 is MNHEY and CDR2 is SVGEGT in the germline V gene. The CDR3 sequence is CASSYEASGTQYF. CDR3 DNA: TGTGCCAGCAGTTACGAGGCCAGTGGGACCCAGTACTTC.

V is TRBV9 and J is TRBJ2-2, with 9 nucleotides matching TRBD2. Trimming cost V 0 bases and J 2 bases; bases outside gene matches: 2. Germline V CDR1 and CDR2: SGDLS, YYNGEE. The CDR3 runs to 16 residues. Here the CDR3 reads CASSVEAGGNTGELFF. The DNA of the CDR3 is TGTGCCAGCAGCGTAGAAGCGGGGGGCAACACCGGGGAGCTGTTTTTT.

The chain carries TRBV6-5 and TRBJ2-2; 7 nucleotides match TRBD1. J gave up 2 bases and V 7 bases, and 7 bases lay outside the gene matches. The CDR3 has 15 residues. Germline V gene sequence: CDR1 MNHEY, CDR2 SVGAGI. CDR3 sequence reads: CASNLDRANTGELFF. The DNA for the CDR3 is TGTGCCAGCAATTTAGACAGGGCTAACACCGGGGAGCTGTTTTTT.

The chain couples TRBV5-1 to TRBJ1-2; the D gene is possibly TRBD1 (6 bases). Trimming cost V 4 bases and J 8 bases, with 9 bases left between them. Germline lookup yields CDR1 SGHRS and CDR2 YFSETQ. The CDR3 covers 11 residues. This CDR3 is CASSPGDGYTF. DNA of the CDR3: TGCGCCAGCAGCCCAGGGGACGGCTACACCTTC.

The CDR3 region is CASSLGWASEQFF. In nucleotides, the CDR3 is TGTGCCAGCAGCTTAGGCTGGGCCAGTGAGCAGTTCTTC. The chain recombines TRBV7-9 with TRBJ2-1, with D unresolved. Trimming removed 1 base at V and 9 bases at J, with 10 bases between. This CDR3 spans 13 amino acids. In germline, CDR1 is SEHNR, CDR2 FQNEAQ (reference sequence).

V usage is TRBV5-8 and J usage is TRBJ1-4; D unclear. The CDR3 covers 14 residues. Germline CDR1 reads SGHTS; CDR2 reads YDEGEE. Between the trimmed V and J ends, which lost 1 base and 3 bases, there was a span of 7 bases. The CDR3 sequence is CASSLLGANEKLFF. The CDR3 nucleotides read TGTGCCAGCAGCTTGCTGGGAGCTAATGAAAAACTGTTTTTT.

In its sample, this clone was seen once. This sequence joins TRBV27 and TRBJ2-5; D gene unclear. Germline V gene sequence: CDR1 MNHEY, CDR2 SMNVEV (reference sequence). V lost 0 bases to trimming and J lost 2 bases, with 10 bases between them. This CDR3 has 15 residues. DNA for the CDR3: TGTGCCAGCAGTTTATCCTGGCAGATTCAAGAGACCCAGTACTTC. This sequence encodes CASSLSWQIQETQYF.

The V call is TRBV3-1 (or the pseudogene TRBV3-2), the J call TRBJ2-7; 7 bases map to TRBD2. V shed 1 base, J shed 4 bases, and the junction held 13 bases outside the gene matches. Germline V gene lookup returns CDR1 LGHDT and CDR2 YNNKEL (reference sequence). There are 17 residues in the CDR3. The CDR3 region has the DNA TGTGCCAGCAGCCAAGGAGTAGCGGGCCAACGCATGTACGAGCAGTACTTC. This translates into CASSQGVAGQRMYEQYF.

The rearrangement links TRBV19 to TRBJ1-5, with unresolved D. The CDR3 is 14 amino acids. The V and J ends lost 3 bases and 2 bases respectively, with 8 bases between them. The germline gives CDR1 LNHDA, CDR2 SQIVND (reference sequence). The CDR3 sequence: CASSIQEGNQPQHF. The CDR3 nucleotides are TGTGCCAGTAGTATTCAAGAGGGCAATCAGCCCCAGCATTTT.

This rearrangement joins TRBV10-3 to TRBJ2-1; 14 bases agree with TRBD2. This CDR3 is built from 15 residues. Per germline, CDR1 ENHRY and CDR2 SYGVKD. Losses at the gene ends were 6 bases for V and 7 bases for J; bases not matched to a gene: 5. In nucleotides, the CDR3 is TGTGCCATCAGCCCGCGGACTAGCGGGAGGAATGAGCAGTTCTTC. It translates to CAISPRTSGRNEQFF.

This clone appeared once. The CDR3 loop reads CASSLREFLSGNTIYF. The CDR3 DNA is TGTGCCAGCAGCTTAAGGGAGTTCCTTTCTGGAAACACCATATATTTT. The genes are TRBV7-2 and TRBJ1-3; D gene ambiguous. Per germline, CDR1 SGHTA and CDR2 FQGNSA. The germline V and J ends were trimmed by 2 bases and 1 base, with 12 bases remaining between them. The CDR3 runs to 16 residues.

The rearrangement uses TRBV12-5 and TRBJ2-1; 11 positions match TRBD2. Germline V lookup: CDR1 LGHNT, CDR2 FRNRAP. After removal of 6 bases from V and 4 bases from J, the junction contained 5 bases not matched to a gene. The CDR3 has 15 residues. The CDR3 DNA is TGTGCTAGTGGCCCGGGACTAGCGGATTACAATGAGCAGTTCTTC. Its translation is CASGPGLADYNEQFF. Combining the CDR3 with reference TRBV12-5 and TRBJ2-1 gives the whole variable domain DARVTQTPRHKVTEMGQEVTMRCQPILGHNTVFWYRQTMMQGLELLAYFRNRAPLDDSGMPKDRFSAEMPDATLATLKIQPSEPRDSAVYFCASGPGLADYNEQFFGPGTRLTVL.

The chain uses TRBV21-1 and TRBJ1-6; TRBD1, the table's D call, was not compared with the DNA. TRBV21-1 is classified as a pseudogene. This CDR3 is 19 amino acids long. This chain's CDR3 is CASSTSGTPYRVNNSPLHF. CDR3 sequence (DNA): TGTGCCAGCAGCACCTCCGGGACGCCTTACAGGGTTAATAATTCACCCCTCCACTTT.

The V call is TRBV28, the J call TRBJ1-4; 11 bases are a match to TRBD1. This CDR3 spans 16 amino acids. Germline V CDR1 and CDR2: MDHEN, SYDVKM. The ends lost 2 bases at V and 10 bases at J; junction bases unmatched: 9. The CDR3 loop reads CASSLLVDRGRVKLFF. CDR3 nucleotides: TGTGCCAGCAGTTTACTGGTGGACAGGGGGCGCGTAAAACTGTTTTTT. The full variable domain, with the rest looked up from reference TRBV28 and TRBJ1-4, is DVKVTQSSRYLVKRTGEKVFLECVQDMDHENMFWYRQDPGLGLRLIYFSYDVKMKEKGDIPEGYSVSREKKERFSLILESASTNQTSMYLCASSLLVDRGRVKLFFGSGTQLSVL.

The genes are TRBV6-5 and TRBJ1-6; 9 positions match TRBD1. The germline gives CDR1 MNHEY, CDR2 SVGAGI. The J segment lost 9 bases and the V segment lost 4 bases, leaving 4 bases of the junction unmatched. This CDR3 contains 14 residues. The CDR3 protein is CASSSDRGSSPLHF. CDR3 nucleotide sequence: TGTGCCAGCAGTTCGGACAGGGGAAGTTCACCCCTCCACTTT.

The CDR3 spells CASSQRQGSDTQYF. The CDR3 bases are TGTGCCAGCAGCCAGCGCCAGGGGTCAGATACGCAGTATTTT. This chain joins TRBV3-1 (or the pseudogene TRBV3-2) and TRBJ2-3; TRBD1 might be the D (6 bases). Deletions cut 3 bases from V and 4 bases from J, with 11 bases between. Germline V CDR1 and CDR2: LGHDT, YNNKEL (reference sequence). CDR3 length: 14 amino acids.

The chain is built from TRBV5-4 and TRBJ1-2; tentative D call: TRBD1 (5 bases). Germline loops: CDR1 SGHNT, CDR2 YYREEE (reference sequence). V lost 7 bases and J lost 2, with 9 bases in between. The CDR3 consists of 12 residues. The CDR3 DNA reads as TGTGCCAGCGGGGGAGGAAACTATGGCTACACCTTC. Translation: CASGGGNYGYTF.

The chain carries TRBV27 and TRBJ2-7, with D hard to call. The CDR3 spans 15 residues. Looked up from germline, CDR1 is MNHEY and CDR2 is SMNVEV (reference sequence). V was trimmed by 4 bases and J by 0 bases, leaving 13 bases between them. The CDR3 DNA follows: TGTGCCAGCAGTTCCCAACCGACACCCTCCTACGAGCAGTACTTC. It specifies CASSSQPTPSYEQYF.

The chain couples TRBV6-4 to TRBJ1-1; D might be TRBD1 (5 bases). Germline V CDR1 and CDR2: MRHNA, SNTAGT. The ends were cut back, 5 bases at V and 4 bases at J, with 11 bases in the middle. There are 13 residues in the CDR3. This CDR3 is CASSNFRGTEAFF. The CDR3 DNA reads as TGTGCCAGCAGTAATTTTAGGGGCACTGAAGCTTTCTTT.

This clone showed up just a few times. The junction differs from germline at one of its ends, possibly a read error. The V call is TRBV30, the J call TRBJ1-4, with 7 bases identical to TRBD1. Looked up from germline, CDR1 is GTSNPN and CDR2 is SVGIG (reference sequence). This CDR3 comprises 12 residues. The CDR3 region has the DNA TGTGCCTGGAGTAAGGGATCCGGGACAGCAATTTTT. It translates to CAWSKGSGTAIF.

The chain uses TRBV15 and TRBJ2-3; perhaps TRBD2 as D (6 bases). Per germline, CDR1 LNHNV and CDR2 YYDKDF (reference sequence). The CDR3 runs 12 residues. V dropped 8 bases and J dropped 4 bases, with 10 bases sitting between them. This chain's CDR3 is CATEGTSDTQYF. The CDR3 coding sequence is TGTGCCACCGAAGGGACTTCAGATACGCAGTATTTT.

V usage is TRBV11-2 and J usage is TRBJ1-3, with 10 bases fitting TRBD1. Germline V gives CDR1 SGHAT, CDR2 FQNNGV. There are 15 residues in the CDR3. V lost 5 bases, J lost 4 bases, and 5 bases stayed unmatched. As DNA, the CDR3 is TGTGCCAGCAGCGCCTCGACAGGGGGCGGAAACACCATATATTTT. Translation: CASSASTGGGNTIYF. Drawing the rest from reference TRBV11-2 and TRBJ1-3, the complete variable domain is EAGVAQSPRYKIIEKRQSVAFWCNPISGHATLYWYQQILGQGPKLLIQFQNNGVVDDSQLPKDRFSAERLKGVDSTLKIQPAKLEDSAVYLCASSASTGGGNTIYFGEGSWLTVV.